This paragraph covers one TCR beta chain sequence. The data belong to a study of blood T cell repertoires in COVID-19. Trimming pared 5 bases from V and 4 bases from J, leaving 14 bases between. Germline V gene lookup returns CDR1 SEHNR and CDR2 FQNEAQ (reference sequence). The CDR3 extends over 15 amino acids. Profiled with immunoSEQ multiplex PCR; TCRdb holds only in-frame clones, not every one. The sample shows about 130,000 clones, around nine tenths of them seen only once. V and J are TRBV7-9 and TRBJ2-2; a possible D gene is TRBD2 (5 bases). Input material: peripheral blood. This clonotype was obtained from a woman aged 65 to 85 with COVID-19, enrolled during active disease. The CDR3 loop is CASSPGLSGTGELFF. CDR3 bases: TGTGCCAGCAGCCCCGGACTTTCGGGCACCGGGGAGCTGTTTTTT.